The 23 T cell receptor beta chains listed next were all sequenced from one sample in a study of vaccination effects on CD4 cells after COVID-19. CD4+ T cells were isolated after about nine days of culture. Each participant received a vaccine that was either BNT162b2 or mRNA-1273, given as two doses. These receptors have no identified antigens. Produced via immunoSEQ multiplex PCR; TCRdb's table is partial and in-frame only. There are about 57,000 clones in the sample; less than 80% occur only once, and more than 3.5% lies in the top ten. The material sequenced was CD4+ T cells from PBMCs cultured without peptide, taken after COVID-19 vaccination. These receptors were collected from a human donor who received a COVID-19 vaccine.

The chain couples TRBV10-3 to TRBJ2-1; D ambiguous. Germline V gene lookup returns CDR1 ENHRY and CDR2 SYGVKD. The CDR3 is made up of 12 amino acids. Trimming pared 6 bases from V and 6 bases from J, leaving 9 bases between. CDR3 nucleotide sequence: TGTGCCATCAGCGTGTTTCCCAATGAGCAGTTCTTC. Translation gives CAISVFPNEQFF.

This clone appeared a single time. The chain is built from TRBV5-1 and TRBJ2-2; D is ambiguous. Per the germline V gene, CDR1 is SGHRS and CDR2 is YFSETQ. The V end lost 0 bases, the J end lost 4 bases, and 22 bases lay between the germline ends. The CDR3 extends over 19 amino acids. As DNA, the CDR3 is TGCGCCAGCAGCTTGGCTTCTTTGTCGGGCTACCGGGCCACCGGGGAGCTGTTTTTT. Protein sequence: CASSLASLSGYRATGELFF.

The V gene is TRBV5-8, the J gene TRBJ1-3; no clear D. V lost 7 bases and J 2 bases, leaving 13 bases between the germline ends. The CDR3 covers 14 residues. Germline assignment: CDR1 SGHTS and CDR2 YDEGEE. CDR3 bases: TGTGCCAGCTCCAAGCAGATGCCTGGAAACACCATATATTTT. Translation gives CASSKQMPGNTIYF.

The rearrangement links TRBV6-5 to TRBJ2-1, with 13 bases identical to TRBD2. Looked up from germline, CDR1 is MNHEY and CDR2 is SVGAGI. V trimming: 4 bases; J trimming: 4 bases; junction bases outside the gene matches: 4. The CDR3 totals 16 residues. As DNA, the CDR3 is TGTGCCAGCAGTTCGAGACTAGCGGGGGGATACAATGAGCAGTTCTTC. Translation: CASSSRLAGGYNEQFF.

The chain recombines TRBV18 with TRBJ2-1; possibly TRBD1 or TRBD2 for D (5 bases each). Between the trimmed V and J ends, which lost 5 bases and 3 bases, there was a span of 20 bases. The CDR3 contains 17 residues. The germline CDR1 and CDR2 sequences are KGHSH and LQKENI. The CDR3 sequence is CASSRDPLKMGYNEQFF. The CDR3 DNA follows: TGTGCCAGCTCAAGGGACCCTCTTAAGATGGGCTACAATGAGCAGTTCTTC.

The rearrangement joins TRBV4-1 to TRBJ2-2; D remains unclear. This CDR3 has 14 amino acids. V was trimmed by 1 base and J by 5 bases, leaving 8 bases between them. The germline V gene has CDR1 MGHRA and CDR2 YSYEKL. The DNA for the CDR3 is TGCGCCAGCAGCCAAGTTGTATTTACCGGGGAGCTGTTTTTT. Translation: CASSQVVFTGELFF.

The chain joins TRBV2 to TRBJ2-1; 8 nucleotides align to TRBD2. The CDR3 length is 17 residues. Germline assignment: CDR1 SNHLY and CDR2 FYNNEI. V lost 7 bases, J lost 0 bases, and 11 bases stayed unmatched. The CDR3 DNA follows: TGTGCCAGCACCCCAAGACGGGGGGGGCCCTCCTACAATGAGCAGTTCTTC. Translating it yields CASTPRRGGPSYNEQFF.

This chain links TRBV25-1 with TRBJ2-2; possible D gene TRBD1, 7 bases. The germline V and J ends were trimmed by 6 bases and 4 bases, with 18 bases remaining between them. Germline CDR1 is MGHDK and CDR2 is SYGVNS. This CDR3 is 16 amino acids long. Here the CDR3 reads CASSQGGAGGTGELFF. CDR3 coding DNA: TGTGCCAGCAGCCAGGGGGGAGCAGGGGGCACCGGGGAGCTGTTTTTT.

This clone was detected a few times. V usage is TRBV11-2 and J usage is TRBJ1-3; D ambiguous. This CDR3 has 14 amino acids. Germline V CDR1 and CDR2: SGHAT, FQNNGV. V was trimmed by 4 bases and J by 0 bases, leaving 7 bases between them. CDR3 sequence (DNA): TGTGCCAGCAGCTCGACGGCCTCTGGAAACACCATATATTTT. Protein: CASSSTASGNTIYF.

The J gene is TRBJ1-1, the V gene TRBV12-5; unclear D gene. With 7 bases removed from V and 7 bases from J, the gap between germline ends came to 10 bases. The V gene's germline CDR1 is LGHNT and CDR2 FRNRAP. The CDR3 spans 11 residues. The CDR3 is CASARELEAFF. The CDR3 nucleotides are TGTGCTAGTGCGAGAGAACTTGAAGCTTTCTTT.

This rearrangement joins TRBV15 to TRBJ2-1, with D perhaps TRBD2 (5 bases). Trimming pared 2 bases from V and 9 bases from J, leaving 17 bases between. The CDR3 extends over 15 amino acids. CDR1 and CDR2 from the germline V gene are LNHNV and YYDKDF (reference sequence). CDR3 sequence (DNA): TGTGCCACCAGCAGAACAATACTAGGGAAGGGTGAGCAGTTCTTC. This sequence encodes CATSRTILGKGEQFF.

There are a few counts of this clone. The chain is built from TRBV4-1 and TRBJ1-4; a weak D match, TRBD1 (5 bases). The ends were cut back, 5 bases at V and 6 bases at J, with 13 bases in the middle. This CDR3 contains 14 residues. Germline CDR1 and CDR2: MGHRA and YSYEKL. In nucleotides, the CDR3 is TGCGCCAGCAGCACCGGGACGGACTATGAAAAACTGTTTTTT. It translates to CASSTGTDYEKLFF.

This clone was observed once. The chain joins TRBV9 to TRBJ2-2; TRBD2 might be the D (6 bases). The CDR3 is 16 amino acids. V lost 0 bases and J 2 bases, leaving 11 bases between the germline ends. CDR1 and CDR2 from the germline V gene are SGDLS and YYNGEE. The CDR3 DNA is TGTGCCAGCAGCGTAGATCCTAGCGTAAACACCGGGGAGCTGTTTTTT. Protein sequence: CASSVDPSVNTGELFF.

This chain uses TRBV19 with TRBJ2-3; TRBD1 matches 9 bases. The germline gives CDR1 LNHDA, CDR2 SQIVND (reference sequence). The CDR3 is 17 residues long. After removal of 5 bases from V and 0 bases from J, the junction contained 9 bases not matched to a gene. CDR3 protein: CASSAQQGASSTDTQYF. CDR3 DNA: TGTGCCAGTAGTGCCCAACAGGGGGCGAGCAGCACAGATACGCAGTATTTT. Using reference TRBV19 and TRBJ2-3 for the parts outside the CDR3, the full variable domain is DGGITQSPKYLFRKEGQNVTLSCEQNLNHDAMYWYRQDPGQGLRLIYYSQIVNDFQKGDIAEGYSVSREKKESFPLTVTSAQKNPTAFYLCASSAQQGASSTDTQYFGPGTRLTVL.

The J gene is TRBJ2-2, the V gene TRBV7-2; D is possibly TRBD1 (5 bases). V was cut by 2 bases and J by 8 bases, with 6 bases left in between. Per the germline V gene, CDR1 is SGHTA and CDR2 is FQGNSA. The CDR3 runs 12 residues. The CDR3 sequence: CASSLRGGELFF. The DNA of the CDR3 is TGTGCCAGCAGCTTAAGGGGTGGGGAGCTGTTTTTT. Together with reference TRBV7-2 and TRBJ2-2, the CDR3 gives the full variable domain: GAGVSQSPSNKVTEKGKDVELRCDPISGHTALYWYRQSLGQGLEFLIYFQGNSAPDKSGLPSDRFSAERTGGSVSTLTIQRTQQEDSAVYLCASSLRGGELFFGEGSRLTVL.

The chain links TRBV19 to TRBJ2-7; 13 bases are shared with TRBD2. The CDR3 has 14 amino acids. Trimming took 9 bases from V and 2 from J; bases not matched to a gene: 4. Germline loops: CDR1 LNHDA, CDR2 SQIVND (reference sequence). The CDR3 sequence is CASRTSGGPYEQYF. In DNA form, the CDR3 reads TGTGCCAGCAGGACTAGCGGGGGACCCTACGAGCAGTACTTC.

CDR3 DNA: TGTGCCAGCAGCTCGGGCCGGGACAGGGTAGGCTATGGCTACACCTTC. It is translated as CASSSGRDRVGYGYTF. The gene calls are TRBV5-6 and TRBJ1-2; 9 bases match TRBD1. The CDR3 is 16 amino acids. Losses at the gene ends were 3 bases for V and 4 bases for J; bases not matched to a gene: 10. Germline CDR1 reads SGHDT; CDR2 reads YYEEEE. The full variable domain, with the rest looked up from reference TRBV5-6 and TRBJ1-2, is DAGVTQSPTHLIKTRGQQVTLRCSPKSGHDTVSWYQQALGQGPQFIFQYYEEEERQRGNFPDRFSGHQFPNYSSELNVNALLLGDSALYLCASSSGRDRVGYGYTFGSGTRLTVV.

V usage is TRBV7-9 and J usage is TRBJ2-7; TRBD1 might be the D (5 bases). V was pared by 7 bases and J by 2 bases, with 15 bases between. The CDR3 consists of 14 residues. CDR1 and CDR2 from the germline V gene are SEHNR and FQNEAQ (reference sequence). CDR3 nucleotide sequence: TGTGCCAGCACCAAACAGGTACCTACCTACGAGCAGTACTTC. Translating gives CASTKQVPTYEQYF.

This clone came up a few times. The chain employs TRBV10-1 and TRBJ1-2; perhaps TRBD1 as D (5 bases). Germline CDR1 reads WNHNN; CDR2 reads SYGVQD (reference sequence). This CDR3 has 17 residues. The ends were cut back, 6 bases at V and 1 base at J, with 21 bases in the middle. CDR3 nucleotide sequence: TGCGCCAGCAGCCCCGGAGGGGCAGAGACAGTTAACTATGGCTACACCTTC. Its translation is CASSPGGAETVNYGYTF.

V usage is TRBV29-1 and J usage is TRBJ2-4; D unclear. The V end lost 7 bases, the J end lost 6 bases, and 10 bases lay between the germline ends. Germline loops: CDR1 SQVTM, CDR2 ANQGSEA. This CDR3 spans 11 amino acids. The CDR3 is CSGAFRNIQYF. CDR3 nucleotide sequence: TGCAGCGGGGCCTTTAGAAACATTCAGTACTTC.

This clone was detected only once. The V call is TRBV24-1, the J call TRBJ1-5; no clear D gene. CDR3 size: 12 residues. Germline-derived CDR1 and CDR2 are KGHDR and SFDVKD. Trimming took off 5 bases at V and 7 bases at J, with 8 bases between the two ends. This CDR3 reads CATSGSDQPQHF. In nucleotides, the CDR3 is TGTGCCACCAGTGGCTCGGACCAGCCCCAGCATTTT.

The gene calls are TRBV24-1 and TRBJ2-1, with TRBD1 identical over 12 bases. V shed 7 bases, J shed 8 bases, and the junction held 2 bases outside the gene matches. Germline CDR1 is KGHDR and CDR2 is SFDVKD. The CDR3 length is 13 residues. The CDR3 DNA reads TGTGCCACCAGGGGGACAGGGGGCTATGAGCAGTTCTTC. Protein: CATRGTGGYEQFF.

CDR3: CASTKAGSSGANVLTF. CDR3 in DNA: TGTGCCAGCACTAAAGCAGGAAGCTCTGGGGCCAACGTCCTGACTTTC. This chain joins TRBV2 and TRBJ2-6; D is unresolved. V was clipped by 7 bases and J by 0 bases, with 13 bases between them. This CDR3 is built from 16 residues. Germline V CDR1 and CDR2: SNHLY, FYNNEI.